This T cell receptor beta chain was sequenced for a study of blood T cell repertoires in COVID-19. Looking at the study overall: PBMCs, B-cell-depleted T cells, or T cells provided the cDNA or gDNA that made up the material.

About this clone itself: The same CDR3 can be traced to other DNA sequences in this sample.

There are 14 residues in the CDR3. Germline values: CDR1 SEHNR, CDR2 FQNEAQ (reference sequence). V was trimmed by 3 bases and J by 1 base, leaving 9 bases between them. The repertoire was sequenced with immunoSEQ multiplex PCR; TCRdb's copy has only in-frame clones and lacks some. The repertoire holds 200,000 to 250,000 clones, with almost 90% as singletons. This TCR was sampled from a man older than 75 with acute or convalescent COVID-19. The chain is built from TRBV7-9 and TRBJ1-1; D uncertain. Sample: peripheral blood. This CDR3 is CASSLGGGNTEAFF. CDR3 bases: TGTGCCAGCAGCTTGGGAGGCGGGAACACTGAAGCTTTCTTT.